This T cell receptor (beta chain) was profiled in a study of beta chain features in type 1 diabetes. Study-level background: On cell yields, gender and age, patients and healthy donors were similar. General study points: It was possible that PCR favored shorter templates, equally so in patients and controls. Healthy donors had naive, central memory and Treg TCRB repertoires that appeared less similar than those seen among patients.

Sequenced material consisted of expressed TCRB transcripts (all of the isolated RNA was reverse transcribed). Clones were read by immunoSEQ multiplex PCR, and TCRdb kept only the in-frame ones, dropping some. The sample holds 250,000 or so clones, 68% seen once. Comment on this clone: No antigen is known for it.

It was via CD45RO/CCR7/CD25/CD127/CD95/CD27 that CD4+ naive, central memory, regulatory and stem cell-like memory cells were sorted. The germline gives CDR1 SNHLY, CDR2 FYNNEI. The CDR3 is made up of 15 amino acids. V gave up 4 bases and J gave up 6 bases, with 18 bases separating them. V usage is TRBV2 and J usage is TRBJ1-2; a possible D gene is TRBD1 (5 bases). The clonotype originates from a young man in good health. Sequencing input: naive CD4+ T cells from blood. In nucleotides, the CDR3 is TGTGCCAGCAGTGTGGGCCGAACCCTAGGGGATGGCTACACCTTC. Translation: CASSVGRTLGDGYTF.